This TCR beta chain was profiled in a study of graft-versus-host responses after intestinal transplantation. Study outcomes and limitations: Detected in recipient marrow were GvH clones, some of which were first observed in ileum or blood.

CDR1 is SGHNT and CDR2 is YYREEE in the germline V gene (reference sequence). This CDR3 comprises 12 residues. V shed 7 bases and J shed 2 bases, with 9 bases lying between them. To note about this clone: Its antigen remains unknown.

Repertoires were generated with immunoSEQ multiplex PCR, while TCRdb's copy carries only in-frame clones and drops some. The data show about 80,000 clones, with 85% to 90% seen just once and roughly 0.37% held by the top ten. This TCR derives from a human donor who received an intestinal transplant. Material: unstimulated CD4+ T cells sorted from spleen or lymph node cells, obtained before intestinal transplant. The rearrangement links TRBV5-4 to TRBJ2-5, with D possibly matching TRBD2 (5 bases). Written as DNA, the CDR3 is TGTGCCAGCTCCAGCGGACAAGAGACCCAGTACTTC. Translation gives CASSSGQETQYF.